The source of this TCR beta chain is a study of blood T cell repertoires in COVID-19. Clones were read by immunoSEQ multiplex PCR, and TCRdb kept only the in-frame ones, dropping some. Here the sample spans tens of thousands of clones, more than 75% being singletons. There are 15 residues in the CDR3. Germline CDR1 is SGHRS and CDR2 is YFSETQ. V lost 2 bases, J lost 8 bases, and 19 bases lay in between. The TCR originated in a woman in her sixties or seventies with COVID-19, enrolled during active disease. The genes are TRBV5-1 and TRBJ1-2; D gene ambiguous. The source material was peripheral blood. CDR3 nucleotide sequence: TGCGCCAGCAGCTTCGCGCGCATGGGCTTTGTCGGCTACACCTTC. As protein: CASSFARMGFVGYTF.